The rows below give T cell receptor beta chains drawn from one sample of a study of technical replicates of blood from four donors. Generated by immunoSEQ multiplex PCR, the TCRdb table keeps only in-frame clones and is missing some. The sample records about 88,000 clones, 80% to 95% being singletons. The sequenced sample consisted of T cells isolated from PBMCs. Receptor source: a human donor in good health. The CDR3 runs from the conserved cysteine through the conserved F or W. Each record gives: V gene, J gene, clone size, D gene, CDR3 DNA, CDR3 protein. A D gene is named only where the DNA matches it firmly. Size values are once, few and many counts, or a class for expanded clones, and some rows have none.

>TRBV19|TRBJ2-7|.|.
TGTGCCAGTAGTATGGCCGCCACAGATTACTACGAGCAGTACTTC
CASSMAATDYYEQYF
>TRBV7-9|TRBJ2-7|.|.
TGTGCCAGCAGCTCGGGTGACTACGAGCAGTACTTC
CASSSGDYEQYF
>TRBV25-1|TRBJ2-1|.|.
TGTGCCAGCAGTCAATGGGGGGACAATGAGCAGTTCTTC
CASSQWGDNEQFF
>TRBV5-1|TRBJ1-1|.|TRBD1
TGCGCCAGCAGAGAACTTTTAACGGACAGGGAAAGGGAAGCTTTCTTT
CASRELLTDREREAFF
>TRBV11-1|TRBJ1-6|.|TRBD1
TGTGCCAGCAGCGCGGACAGGGCTTGGAATTCACCCCTCCACTTT
CASSADRAWNSPLHF
>TRBV4-1|TRBJ2-1|.|.
TGCGCCAGCAGCCAAGCAGGGTATGAGCAGTTCTTC
CASSQAGYEQFF
>TRBV7-8|TRBJ1-3|.|TRBD1
TGTGCCAGCAGCTTAGGGACAGGCTCTGGAAACACCATATATTTT
CASSLGTGSGNTIYF
>TRBV30|TRBJ1-2|.|.
TGTGCCTGGAGCGTTTCAGGGGACTACACCTTC
CAWSVSGDYTF
>TRBV10-1|TRBJ2-3|.|TRBD2
TGCGCCAGCAGTGAGCCCGAGACTAGCGGGGCCACAGATACGCAGTATTTT
CASSEPETSGATDTQYF
>TRBV11-2|TRBJ1-2|.|.
TGTGCCACCCGAGGCGAGGCGGGTGGCTACACCTTC
CATRGEAGGYTF
>TRBV30|TRBJ2-5|.|TRBD2
TGTGCCTGGAGTCCCTTAGCGGGTACCCAAGAGACCCAGTACTTC
CAWSPLAGTQETQYF
>TRBV6-1|TRBJ2-3|.|TRBD2
TGTGCCAGCAGTGAAGGTTTTAGCGGGAGTTATGATACGCAGTATTTT
CASSEGFSGSYDTQYF
>TRBV27|TRBJ2-5|.|.
TGTGCCAGCAGTTCCAAAGAGACCCAGTACTTC
CASSSKETQYF
>TRBV6-1|TRBJ2-7|.|TRBD1
TGTGCCAGCAGTGAAGGGACAGGGCCCGTCTACGAGCAGTACTTC
CASSEGTGPVYEQYF
>TRBV10-3|TRBJ2-1|.|TRBD2
TGTGCCATCAGGGCGGAACTAGCGGGGTACAATGAGCAGTTCTTC
CAIRAELAGYNEQFF
>TRBV4-1|TRBJ1-5|.|.
TGCGCCAGCAGCCAACCAACCAGGGTTCAGCCCCAGCATTTT
CASSQPTRVQPQHF
>TRBV19|TRBJ2-3|once|.
TGTGCCAGTAGTACACAGGGAAGCGATACGCAGTATTTT
CASSTQGSDTQYF
>TRBV6-1|TRBJ2-7|.|.
TGTGCCAGCACGCTTACAGGGATCGAGCAGTACTTC
CASTLTGIEQYF
>TRBV7-7|TRBJ2-2|.|.
TGTGCTAGCAGCTTAACTGTCTCCGGGGAGCTGTTTTTT
CASSLTVSGELFF
>TRBV28|TRBJ2-7|.|.
TGTGCCAGCAGTTACGGGGTCACCTACGAGCAGTACTTC
CASSYGVTYEQYF
>TRBV5-4|TRBJ2-5|.|TRBD2
TGTGCCAGCAGCTCACTAGCGGGCCAAGAGACCCAGTACTTC
CASSSLAGQETQYF
>TRBV6-5|TRBJ2-5|once|.
TGTGCCAGCAGCCACAGGGAGAAGGAGACCCAGTACTTC
CASSHREKETQYF
>TRBV5-6|TRBJ2-1|.|TRBD2
TGTGCCAGCAGCTTACTACTAGCGGGGGGGTTATACAATGAGCAGTTCTTC
CASSLLLAGGLYNEQFF
>TRBV4-1|TRBJ1-6|.|.
TGCGCCAGCAGAAGGGACACATCGGTCCTAGACTATAATTCACCCCTCCACTTT
CASRRDTSVLDYNSPLHF
>TRBV7-3|TRBJ2-3|.|TRBD2
TGTGCCAGCAGCTCTCGCAGGACTAGCGGGGCGAGCACAGATACGCAGTATTTT
CASSSRRTSGASTDTQYF
>TRBV5-1|TRBJ2-3|.|.
TGCGCCAGCAGCTTCAGATCCGGGAGTGCAGATACGCAGTATTTT
CASSFRSGSADTQYF
>TRBV5-1|TRBJ2-3|.|TRBD2
TGCGCCAGCAGGGAGACCCCGGGACTAGCAGGAGATACGCAGTATTTT
CASRETPGLAGDTQYF